This is a list of T cell receptor beta chains from one sample in a study of T cells in Graves' hyperthyroidism and ophthalmopathy. From the multiplex PCR reads, TCRdb called clonotypes with MiXCR, one entry per CDR3 protein. The sample lists fewer than 750,000 distinct CDR3 sequences; just over 45% were seen once. The sequencing input was peripheral blood or thyroid tissue (not recorded which). Source of these receptors: a woman younger than 30 with Graves' hyperthyroidism. CDR3s include the opening cysteine and the closing phenylalanine or tryptophan. D genes are given only for firm matches. Not every row has a clone size; where given, it reads once, few, many or a size class.

>.|TRBV20-1|TRBD2|TRBJ2-1
CSADPRLAGRYNEQFF
TGCAGTGCCGATCCAAGACTAGCGGGAAGGTACAATGAGCAGTTCTTC
>.|TRBV6-1|.|TRBJ2-7
CASSEARTRSSYEQYF
TGTGCCAGCAGTGAAGCCCGGACGAGGAGCTCCTACGAGCAGTACTTC
>.|TRBV19|TRBD1|TRBJ1-5
CASNFRGTGFSNQPQHF
TGTGCCAGTAATTTCCGAGGGACAGGGTTCAGCAATCAGCCCCAGCATTTT
>.|TRBV2|.|TRBJ1-2
CASSYPTPGSDYGYTF
TGTGCCAGCAGTTACCCTACTCCAGGGAGCGACTATGGCTACACCTTC
>.|TRBV11-1|TRBD1|TRBJ1-1
CASRIGTGGETEAFF
TGTGCCAGCAGGATTGGGACAGGGGGAGAAACTGAAGCTTTCTTT
>.|TRBV11-2|TRBD2|TRBJ2-7
CASSLDELAREVNEQYF
TGTGCCAGCAGCTTAGATGAACTAGCGCGGGAGGTCAACGAGCAGTACTTC
>few|TRBV12-5|.|TRBJ2-7
CASGWGQRKYEQYF
TGTGCTAGTGGTTGGGGACAACGCAAATACGAGCAGTACTTC
>once|TRBV7-3|TRBD1|TRBJ2-5
CASTRTGTQETQYF
TGTGCCAGCACGAGGACAGGGACACAAGAGACCCAGTACTTC
>.|TRBV7-9|TRBD1|TRBJ2-5
CASSLGLGTGAQETQYF
TGTGCCAGCAGCTTAGGCCTCGGGACAGGGGCCCAAGAGACCCAGTACTTC
>many|TRBV12-5|.|TRBJ1-2
CASGLIGNYGYTF
TGTGCTAGTGGTTTGATCGGGAACTATGGCTACACCTTC
>many|TRBV12-3/TRBV12-4|.|TRBJ1-5
CASSLREWKPQHF
TGTGCCAGCAGTTTAAGGGAATGGAAGCCCCAGCATTTT
>.|TRBV29-1|.|TRBJ1-5
CSVVVTHQPQHF
TGCAGCGTTGTGGTCACTCATCAACCCCAGCATTTT
>many|TRBV4-1|.|TRBJ1-2
CASSQEKTGNYGYTF
TGCGCCAGCAGCCAAGAGAAAACAGGAAACTATGGCTACACCTTC
>.|TRBV5-1|.|TRBJ2-7
CASSWAVPQSYEQYF
TGCGCCAGCAGCTGGGCCGTACCGCAAAGCTACGAGCAGTACTTC
>few|TRBV24-1|.|TRBJ2-1
CATSDPYRSGYNEQFF
TGTGCCACCAGTGATCCTTACAGGTCAGGGTACAATGAGCAGTTCTTC
>.|TRBV2|TRBD1|TRBJ2-3
CAKVLRDRAFF
TGTGCCAAAGTCCTCCGGGACAGAGCCTTCTTT
>.|TRBV4-2|.|TRBJ2-2
CASSQDPVSPSAGELFF
TGTGCCAGCAGCCAAGACCCAGTTTCTCCCTCGGCCGGGGAGCTGTTTTTT
>.|TRBV9|.|TRBJ2-1
CASSPGDGEQFF
TGTGCCAGCAGCCCCGGTGACGGTGAGCAGTTCTTC
>many|TRBV9|.|TRBJ2-2
CASSVEGYSNTGELFF
TGTGCCAGCAGCGTAGAGGGATACTCGAACACCGGGGAGCTGTTTTTT
>many|TRBV20-1|TRBD1|TRBJ2-2
CSAPKGTGGSGELFF
TGCAGTGCTCCGAAGGGGACAGGAGGGTCCGGGGAGCTGTTTTTT
>.|TRBV12-3/TRBV12-4|.|TRBJ2-7
CASSLNVASSYNEQYF
TGTGCCAGCAGCTTAAACGTAGCCAGCTCCTACAATGAGCAGTACTTC
>.|TRBV12-3/TRBV12-4|.|TRBJ2-5
CASPPNRYQETQYF
TGTGCCAGCCCACCCAACAGGTACCAAGAGACCCAGTACTTC
>many|TRBV7-9|.|TRBJ2-7
CASSSSPRYEQYF
TGTGCCAGCAGCTCCAGCCCACGTTACGAGCAGTACTTC
>many|TRBV28|.|TRBJ1-1
CASSPLGPRNTEAFF
TGTGCCAGCAGCCCTCTTGGACCGCGGAACACTGAAGCTTTCTTT
>.|TRBV20-1|.|TRBJ1-1
CSARRRIMNTEAFF
TGCAGTGCTAGACGCAGGATTATGAACACTGAAGCTTTCTTT
>many|TRBV12-5|.|TRBJ2-7
CASGTPPMVEQYF
TGTGCTAGTGGTACTCCCCCAATGGTCGAGCAGTACTTC
>few|TRBV7-2|TRBD2|TRBJ2-1
CASSLRLAEYNEQFF
TGTGCCAGCAGCCTCCGACTAGCGGAGTACAATGAGCAGTTCTTC
>many|TRBV11-2|TRBD2|TRBJ2-7
CASSSSVGRAELNEQYF
TGTGCCAGCAGCTCCTCTGTCGGGAGGGCGGAGCTTAACGAGCAGTACTTC
>many|TRBV7-8|.|TRBJ2-7
CASSLPNRKPYEQYF
TGTGCCAGCAGCTTACCCAACAGGAAACCCTACGAGCAGTACTTC
>many|TRBV7-9|.|TRBJ2-2
CASSLIVETGELFF
TGTGCCAGCAGCTTGATAGTTGAGACCGGGGAGCTGTTTTTT
>once|TRBV7-9|.|TRBJ2-3
CASSLGGRMKDTQYF
TGTGCCAGCAGCTTAGGAGGGAGAATGAAAGATACGCAGTATTTT
>.|TRBV7-6|TRBD2|TRBJ2-4
CASSQRGLGLAGEDIQYF
TGTGCCAGCAGCCAGAGGGGGCTGGGACTAGCGGGAGAGGACATTCAGTACTTC
>many|TRBV10-3|.|TRBJ2-2
CAISESYGLANTGELFF
TGTGCCATCAGTGAGTCGTACGGACTCGCGAACACCGGGGAGCTGTTTTTT
>.|TRBV7-2|TRBD2|TRBJ2-7
CASSLELAGALGYEQYF
TGTGCCAGCAGCTTAGAACTAGCGGGAGCTTTGGGCTACGAGCAGTACTTC
>many|TRBV12-3/TRBV12-4|TRBD1|TRBJ1-1
CASSLRDRGYMNTEAFF
TGTGCCAGCAGTTTAAGGGACAGGGGATACATGAACACTGAAGCTTTCTTT
>.|TRBV20-1|.|TRBJ2-2
CSAVGAGELFF
TGCAGTGCTGTGGGGGCAGGGGAGCTGTTTTTT
>once|TRBV7-3|.|TRBJ2-7
CASSPTAGRDGYEQYF
TGTGCCAGCAGCCCCACAGCAGGGCGGGATGGCTACGAGCAGTACTTC
>.|TRBV10-3|TRBD2|TRBJ2-3
CAISGGAGEADTQYF
TGTGCCATCAGTGGGGGAGCGGGAGAGGCAGATACGCAGTATTTT
>many|TRBV13|.|TRBJ2-2
CASSSPSKGPGELFF
TGTGCCAGCAGCTCCCCATCCAAGGGGCCCGGGGAGCTGTTTTTT
>.|TRBV12-3/TRBV12-4|TRBD1|TRBJ1-3
CASSRYGTGMRTIYF
TGTGCCAGCAGTCGTTACGGGACAGGGATGAGAACCATATATTTT
>few|TRBV14|TRBD2|TRBJ2-7
CASSQAGGAYEQYF
TGTGCCAGCAGCCAAGCGGGGGGGGCCTACGAGCAGTACTTC
>.|TRBV29-1|TRBD1|TRBJ1-1
CSVEGRTGPNTEAFF
TGCAGCGTTGAGGGTAGGACAGGTCCGAACACTGAAGCTTTCTTT
>.|TRBV19|.|TRBJ1-2
CASRLHSGSGYGYTF
TGTGCCAGTAGACTACATAGCGGGAGTGGCTATGGCTACACCTTC
>.|TRBV10-3|TRBD2|TRBJ2-7
CAISARGETSGIEYEQYF
TGTGCCATCAGTGCTAGAGGCGAAACTAGCGGGATTGAATACGAGCAGTACTTC
>many|TRBV4-1|.|TRBJ2-7
CASSQEWETRRSYEQYF
TGCGCCAGCAGCCAAGAGTGGGAGACTAGGAGGTCCTACGAGCAGTACTTC
>.|TRBV2|.|TRBJ1-1
CASARDGIEAFF
TGTGCCAGTGCTAGAGACGGAATAGAAGCTTTCTTT
>many|TRBV7-2|.|TRBJ2-7
CASSLVPSAHEQYF
TGTGCCAGCAGCTTAGTCCCTAGCGCCCACGAGCAGTACTTC
>.|TRBV5-4|TRBD1|TRBJ1-2
CASSLGTGNDYGYTF
TGTGCCAGCAGCTTGGGGACAGGGAACGACTATGGCTACACCTTC
>many|TRBV5-1|TRBD2|TRBJ2-1
CARGLGGPSIRNEQFF
TGCGCCAGAGGCCTGGGAGGGCCAAGTATTAGGAATGAGCAGTTCTTC
>once|TRBV24-1|TRBD1|TRBJ2-5
CASSYSRTGQETQYF
TGTGCCAGCAGTTACTCCCGGACAGGACAAGAGACCCAGTACTTC
>few|TRBV4-1|.|TRBJ1-3
CASSPHAGSGNTIYF
TGCGCCAGCAGCCCTCACGCTGGCTCTGGAAACACCATATATTTT
>many|TRBV24-1|.|TRBJ1-5
CATRGQQGDQPQHF
TGTGCCACCAGGGGACAACAGGGTGATCAGCCCCAGCATTTT
>.|TRBV20-1|.|TRBJ2-5
CSARDRGAQETQYF
TGCAGTGCTAGAGATAGGGGGGCGCAAGAGACCCAGTACTTC
>many|TRBV29-1|TRBD2|TRBJ2-7
CSVEFGGLGSYEQYF
TGCAGCGTTGAATTCGGGGGGTTGGGCTCCTACGAGCAGTACTTC
>.|TRBV5-4|.|TRBJ2-1
CASSILEANEQFF
TGTGCCAGCAGCATACTAGAAGCTAATGAGCAGTTCTTC
>many|TRBV7-2|.|TRBJ1-4
CASRKDPSGAEKLFF
TGTGCCAGCAGAAAAGACCCCTCGGGGGCCGAAAAACTGTTTTTT
>many|TRBV6-1|.|TRBJ2-5
CASSAGLMYQETQYF
TGTGCCAGCAGTGCTGGACTTATGTACCAAGAGACCCAGTACTTC
>many|TRBV27|.|TRBJ1-2
CASRGAYGYTF
TGTGCCAGCAGAGGAGCCTATGGCTACACCTTC
>few|TRBV15|.|TRBJ2-3
CATSLDQGTDTQYF
TGTGCCACCAGCCTCGACCAGGGCACAGATACGCAGTATTTT
>many|TRBV7-9|.|TRBJ2-7
CASSPRDRVKGTAYSYEQYF
TGTGCCAGCAGCCCCCGGGACCGGGTGAAGGGTACGGCCTATTCCTACGAGCAGTACTTC